Presented here are 12 T cell receptor beta chains from one specimen sequenced in a study of control samples from healthy donors and cancer patients. The protocol was immunoSEQ multiplex PCR, while the TCRdb copy is restricted to in-frame clones and leaves out a portion. This repertoire shows over 60,000 clones, 85% to 90% found once; its top ten account for roughly 2%. The sample taken for sequencing was PBMCs. These receptors were collected from a woman aged 60-70 years with head and neck cancer.

The chain uses TRBV29-1 and TRBJ1-5; 11 bases align to TRBD1. The junction had 2 bases not matched to a gene; V was cut back by 5 bases and J by 2 bases. Germline CDR1 and CDR2: SQVTM and ANQGSEA. The CDR3 sequence is 14 residues long. The CDR3 DNA reads as TGCAGCGTTAGGGACAGGGGGGGCAATCAGCCCCAGCATTTT. Protein: CSVRDRGGNQPQHF.

The CDR3 is CASSFNFGAEQYF. The DNA of the CDR3 is TGTGCCAGCAGCTTTAATTTCGGCGCCGAGCAGTACTTC. V and J are TRBV7-2 and TRBJ2-7; D unclear. The CDR3 has 13 residues. Deletions cut 3 bases from V and 6 bases from J, with 12 bases between. CDR1 SGHTA and CDR2 FQGNSA come from the germline V gene.

J is TRBJ1-4 and V is TRBV28; D is undetermined. V gave up 8 bases and J gave up 6 bases, with 10 bases separating them. CDR3 length: 12 amino acids. Germline V gene sequence: CDR1 MDHEN, CDR2 SYDVKM. This chain's CDR3 is CASAKPDEKLFF. The CDR3, as DNA: TGTGCCAGCGCGAAGCCAGATGAAAAACTGTTTTTT.

The chain recombines TRBV29-1 with TRBJ1-2; a weak D match, TRBD1 (6 bases). The CDR3 consists of 13 residues. The germline V gene has CDR1 SQVTM and CDR2 ANQGSEA. V was trimmed by 5 bases and J by 8 bases, leaving 18 bases between them. The CDR3 region is CSVHVGGIRGYTF. In DNA, the CDR3 is TGCAGCGTTCATGTAGGGGGGATACGCGGCTACACCTTC.

The chain employs TRBV7-7 and TRBJ2-2; 11 bases agree with TRBD2. CDR3 length: 15 amino acids. CDR1 SSHAT and CDR2 FNYEAQ come from the germline V gene (reference sequence). The CDR3 spells CASGGARANTGELFF. The CDR3 DNA sequence: TGTGCTAGCGGGGGGGCTAGGGCGAACACCGGGGAGCTGTTTTTT.

Here the CDR3 reads CASSFSGRDGTGELFF. Written as DNA, the CDR3 is TGTGCCAGCAGCTTCAGCGGGAGGGATGGCACCGGGGAGCTGTTTTTT. The chain is built from TRBV11-2 and TRBJ2-2, with 10 bases matching TRBD2. CDR3 length: 16 amino acids. From germline, CDR1 is SGHAT and CDR2 FQNNGV. V was pared by 3 bases and J by 4 bases, with 5 bases of the junction left unmatched.

The J gene is TRBJ1-2, the V gene TRBV4-3; D is uncertain. Germline lookup yields CDR1 LGHNA and CDR2 YSLEER. V lost 4 bases, J lost 1 base, and 7 bases lay in between. The CDR3 spans 13 residues. The CDR3 DNA sequence: TGCGCCAGCAGCCTTTGGGGTAACTATGGCTACACCTTC. This encodes CASSLWGNYGYTF.

The CDR3 protein is CASSLGLAGDFNEQFF. The CDR3 region has the DNA TGTGCCAGCAGCTTAGGACTAGCGGGGGACTTCAATGAGCAGTTCTTC. The chain links TRBV7-9 to TRBJ2-1, with 12 bases aligning to TRBD2. Germline V gene data show CDR1 as SEHNR and CDR2 as FQNEAQ (reference sequence). With 1 base clipped from V and 6 bases from J, the junction kept 4 bases outside the gene matches. This CDR3 comprises 16 residues.

This chain connects TRBV28 to TRBJ1-4; TRBD1 is a possible D gene (6 bases). The CDR3 consists of 13 residues. Per the germline V gene, CDR1 is MDHEN and CDR2 is SYDVKM. The V gene lost 8 bases and the J gene lost 6 bases, with 13 bases spanning the gap. The CDR3 DNA sequence: TGTGCCAGCCTACAGGGTATTGATGAAAAACTGTTTTTT. Its translation: CASLQGIDEKLFF.

The genes are TRBV19 and TRBJ2-7, with TRBD2 identical over 14 bases. CDR3 length: 16 residues. From germline, CDR1 is LNHDA and CDR2 SQIVND (reference sequence). V was clipped by 4 bases and J by 3 bases; unmatched bases: 5. This chain's CDR3 is CASSRPGTSGSYEQYF. CDR3 sequence (DNA): TGTGCCAGTAGTAGACCCGGGACTAGCGGGAGCTACGAGCAGTACTTC.

J is TRBJ1-2 and V is TRBV5-4; perhaps TRBD1 as D (5 bases). CDR1 is SGHNT and CDR2 is YYREEE in the germline V gene (reference sequence). This CDR3 is built from 14 residues. Trimming left V 4 bases short and J 2 bases short, with 12 bases between. The CDR3 nucleotides read TGTGCCAGCAGCCCCCGGGACGACAACTATGGCTACACCTTC. This gives the protein CASSPRDDNYGYTF.

With respect to this clone: Compared with germline, one end of the junction differs, possibly owing to a read error. The genes are TRBV7-7 and TRBJ2-1; TRBD2 matches at 10 bases. Per germline, CDR1 SSHAT and CDR2 FNYEAQ (reference sequence). The CDR3 has 16 residues. The CDR3 here is CASRSRTSGSYNEQFF. Here the CDR3 DNA reads TGTGCTAGCAGATCCCGGACTAGCGGTTCCTACAATGAGCAGTTCTTC. The full variable domain, rest sourced from reference TRBV7-7 and TRBJ2-1, is GAGVSQSPRYKVTKRGQDVTLRCDPISSHATLYWYQQALGQGPEFLTYFNYEAQPDKSGLPSDRFSAERPEGSISTLTIQRTEQRDSAMYRCASRSRTSGSYNEQFFGPGTRLTVL.